These T cell receptor beta chains were read from a single sample in a study of T cell responses to AZD1222 COVID-19 vaccine. The repertoire was sequenced with immunoSEQ multiplex PCR; TCRdb's copy has only in-frame clones and lacks some. The repertoire holds fewer than 200,000 clones, with over 85% as singletons. The material sequenced was peripheral blood, taken on day 0 of AZD1222 vaccination. These TCRs come from an adult in good health. CDR3s leave out the opening cysteine and the closing phenylalanine or tryptophan. Each record gives: V gene, clone size, CDR3 protein. Rows may omit the clone size; those that give it use once, few, many or a size class.

>TRBV11-2|NA
ASSPWLETQY
>TRBV9|NA
ASSPAQRTRTGELF
>TRBV25-1|NA
ASSVTGTAGNTIY
>TRBV19|NA
ASSLEISNQPQH
>TRBV4-1|NA
ASSHATGGYEQY
>TRBV19|once
ASSMDGGGRAWNEQF
>TRBV6-5|NA
ASSYMTGGPYEQY
>TRBV29-1|NA
SVQEGGQGGEQY
>TRBV18|few
ASSRDRGDRTEAF
>TRBV14|NA
ASSQGVRTEAF
>TRBV5-1|NA
ASSLGGINEQF
>TRBV27|NA
ASSPGQMHSPLH
>TRBV5-1|once
ASSLAPDPWDEQY
>TRBV19|NA
ASSINGQGPYGYT
>TRBV12-3/TRBV12-4|NA
ASSLIGDQPQH
>TRBV6-1|NA
ASSEGGTTGELF
>TRBV19|NA
ASSSRPAGYT
>TRBV6-5|NA
ASRGTGFPEAF
>TRBV4-2|NA
ASSQDTGANTEAF
>TRBV7-9|NA
ASSSPDPAYEQY
>TRBV7-2|NA
ASSPYTGELF
>TRBV6-1|NA
ASSERGNQPQH
>TRBV7-2|NA
ASSYRGGSVNEQF
>TRBV24-1|NA
ATSVTLGFTDTQY
>TRBV6-5|NA
ASSYSTGADTEAF
>TRBV5-5|NA
ASSLAATSGNTIY
>TRBV19|NA
ASSMYTGAGAYEQY
>TRBV2|NA
ASSETASYEQY
>TRBV5-1|NA
ASSSTGGANYGYT
>TRBV19|NA
ASSTDRAQPQH
>TRBV27|NA
ASRGLDREKLF
>TRBV24-1|NA
ATSEPGDTQY
>TRBV27|NA
ASQSSGANVLT
>TRBV7-8|NA
ASSLSAGGIYEQY
>TRBV7-8|NA
ASSLGGAALTEAF
>TRBV12-3/TRBV12-4|NA
ASSSARYTEAF
>TRBV18|NA
ASSPLPEQITTDTQY
>TRBV5-1|NA
ASSFRDRDNSPLH